Listed below are T cell receptor beta chains from one sample, sequenced in a study of cytomegalovirus exposure and HLA in healthy donors. Sequencing used immunoSEQ multiplex PCR; TCRdb keeps in-frame clones, though not all of them. The data hold about 160,000 clones, with just over 75% observed a single time. Sequencing input: PBMCs. The receptors were gathered from a man aged 40-55 years in good health and CMV-seronegative. CDR3s include the opening cysteine and the closing phenylalanine or tryptophan. The D gene is left open where the match is weak. Clone size is not always given. Where it is, it says once, few, many or a class for expanded clones.

clone_size d_call j_call v_call cdr3_aa cdr3_nt
NA NA TRBJ1-2 TRBV7-3 CASSATQTRDGYTF TGTGCCAGCAGCGCAACCCAGACTCGGGATGGCTACACCTTC
once TRBD1 TRBJ2-7 TRBV27 CASSQGAGQASYEQYF TGTGCCAGCAGTCAAGGGGCGGGACAGGCGTCCTACGAGCAGTACTTC
NA TRBD1 TRBJ2-6 TRBV28 CASSTSWGQSSSGANGLTF TGTGCCAGCAGTACCAGTTGGGGACAGTCCAGCTCTGGGGCCAACGGCCTGACTTTC
NA TRBD2 TRBJ2-2 TRBV5-4 CASSPVAGGGTGELFF TGTGCCAGCAGTCCTGTAGCGGGAGGAGGGACCGGGGAGCTGTTTTTT
NA NA TRBJ2-2 TRBV5-4 CATQANRLSTGELFF TGTGCCACCCAGGCAAACAGGCTCTCGACCGGGGAGCTGTTTTTT
NA NA TRBJ1-2 TRBV2 CASSSEGVDYGYTF TGTGCCAGCAGTTCAGAGGGGGTGGACTATGGCTACACCTTC
once NA TRBJ2-2 TRBV30 CAWGRGPNTGELFF TGTGCCTGGGGCAGGGGTCCGAACACCGGGGAGCTGTTTTTT
few NA TRBJ2-7 TRBV30 CAWSVEEGVVGVDEQYF TGTGCCTGGAGCGTTGAGGAGGGAGTAGTTGGTGTCGACGAGCAGTACTTC
NA TRBD1 TRBJ2-3 TRBV5-1 CASSLEGANTDTQYF TGCGCCAGCAGCTTGGAGGGGGCTAACACAGATACGCAGTATTTT
NA NA TRBJ2-2 TRBV18 CASSTQLFNTGELFF TGTGCCAGCTCAACGCAGTTGTTCAACACCGGGGAGCTGTTTTTT
once TRBD1 TRBJ1-2 TRBV7-9 CSSSTRRNTRDSNYGYTF TGTTCCAGCAGCACACGTCGAAACACCCGGGACAGCAACTATGGCTACACCTTC
NA TRBD1 TRBJ2-1 TRBV9 CASSPLPGQTNEQFF TGTGCCAGCAGCCCTCTCCCGGGACAGACCAATGAGCAGTTCTTC
few TRBD1 TRBJ2-7 TRBV5-1 CASSLEGTGSSEQYF TGCGCCAGCAGCTTGGAAGGGACAGGGTCGAGCGAGCAGTACTTC
few NA TRBJ1-2 TRBV9 CASSVEGDLWAGEGYTF TGTGCCAGCAGCGTAGAGGGGGACCTTTGGGCAGGTGAAGGCTACACCTTC
NA TRBD2 TRBJ2-1 TRBV25-1 CASSEGAGVDEQFF TGTGCCAGCAGTGAAGGTGCGGGAGTCGATGAGCAGTTCTTC
NA NA TRBJ1-5 TRBV15 CATKLDPYRDGQPQHF TGTGCCACCAAACTCGATCCCTACAGAGACGGTCAGCCCCAGCATTTT
few TRBD2 TRBJ2-5 TRBV2 CASSEVRSGGETQYF TGTGCCAGCAGTGAAGTACGGAGCGGGGGGGAGACCCAGTACTTC
NA TRBD2 TRBJ2-3 TRBV19 CASSPTGLATIDTQYF TGTGCCAGTAGTCCTACGGGACTAGCAACCATTGATACGCAGTATTTT
NA NA TRBJ1-1 TRBV10-1 CAYRGWETEAFF TGCGCCTACCGGGGGTGGGAGACTGAAGCTTTCTTT
NA NA TRBJ1-4 TRBV28 CATNLGGSAGEKLFF TGTGCCACCAACCTGGGGGGGAGTGCCGGTGAAAAACTGTTTTTT
NA TRBD1 TRBJ1-5 TRBV27 CASRSGTGEDQPQHF TGTGCCAGCAGGTCCGGGACAGGGGAGGACCAGCCCCAGCATTTT
few TRBD1 TRBJ1-1 TRBV29-1 CSGGQGNTEAFF TGCAGCGGCGGACAGGGGAACACTGAAGCTTTCTTT
once TRBD1 TRBJ1-6 TRBV4-1 CASRGTGAGSPLHF TGCGCCAGCAGGGGGACAGGAGCGGGGTCACCCCTCCACTTT
NA NA TRBJ2-1 TRBV10-1 CASSETSNLFNEQFF TGCGCCAGCAGCGAAACTAGCAATCTTTTCAATGAGCAGTTCTTC
NA TRBD1 TRBJ1-2 TRBV6-5 CASSSPGTGNYGYTF TGTGCCAGCAGTTCCCCCGGGACAGGGAACTATGGCTACACCTTC
few NA TRBJ2-1 TRBV25-1 CASHLSYNEQFF TGTGCCAGCCACTTATCCTACAATGAGCAGTTCTTC
NA NA TRBJ1-1 TRBV6-6 CASSYDPRGTEAFF TGTGCCAGCAGTTACGACCCACGGGGCACTGAAGCTTTCTTT
NA NA TRBJ1-1 TRBV2 CASNSQGAGANTEAFF TGTGCCAGCAATTCCCAGGGCGCAGGGGCGAACACTGAAGCTTTCTTT